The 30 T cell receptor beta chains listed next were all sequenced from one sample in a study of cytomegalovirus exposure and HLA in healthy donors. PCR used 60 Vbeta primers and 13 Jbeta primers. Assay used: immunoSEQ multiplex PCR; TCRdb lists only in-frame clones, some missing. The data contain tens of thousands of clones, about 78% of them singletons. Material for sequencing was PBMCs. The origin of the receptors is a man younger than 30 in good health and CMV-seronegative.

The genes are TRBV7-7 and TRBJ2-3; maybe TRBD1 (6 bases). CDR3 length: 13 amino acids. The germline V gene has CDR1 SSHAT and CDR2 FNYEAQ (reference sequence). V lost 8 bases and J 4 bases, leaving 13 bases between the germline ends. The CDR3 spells CASFRGLSDTQYF. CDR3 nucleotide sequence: TGTGCCAGCTTCAGGGGTTTGTCAGATACGCAGTATTTT.

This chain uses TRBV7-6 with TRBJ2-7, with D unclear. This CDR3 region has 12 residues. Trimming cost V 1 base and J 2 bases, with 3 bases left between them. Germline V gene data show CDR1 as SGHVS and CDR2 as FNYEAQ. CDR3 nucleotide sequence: TGTGCCAGCAGCTTAGAGCCCTACGAGCAGTACTTC. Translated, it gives CASSLEPYEQYF.

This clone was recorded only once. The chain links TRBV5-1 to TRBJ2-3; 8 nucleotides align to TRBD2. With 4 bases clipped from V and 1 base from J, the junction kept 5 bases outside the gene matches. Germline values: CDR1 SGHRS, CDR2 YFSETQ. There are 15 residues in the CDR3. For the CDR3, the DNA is TGCGCCAGCAGCGGGTCGACTAGCGGCACAGATACGCAGTATTTT. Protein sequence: CASSGSTSGTDTQYF.

The CDR3 bases are TGTGCCAGTAGAGACAGGGGGAACATGAACACTGAAGCTTTCTTT. The encoded protein is CASRDRGNMNTEAFF. The genes are TRBV19 and TRBJ1-1; 9 nucleotides line up with TRBD1. The junction had 5 bases not matched to a gene; V was cut back by 6 bases and J by 0 bases. Looked up from germline, CDR1 is LNHDA and CDR2 is SQIVND (reference sequence). The CDR3 has 15 residues.

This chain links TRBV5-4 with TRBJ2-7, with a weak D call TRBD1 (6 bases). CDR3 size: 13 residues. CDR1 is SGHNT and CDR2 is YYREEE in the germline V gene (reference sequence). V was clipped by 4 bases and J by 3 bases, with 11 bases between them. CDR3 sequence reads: CASSPGASYEQYF. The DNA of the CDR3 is TGTGCCAGCAGCCCAGGGGCGAGCTACGAGCAGTACTTC.

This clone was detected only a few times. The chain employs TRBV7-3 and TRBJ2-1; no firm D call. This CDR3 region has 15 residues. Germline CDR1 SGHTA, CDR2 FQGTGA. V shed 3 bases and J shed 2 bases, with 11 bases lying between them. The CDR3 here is CASSFTPSPYNEQFF. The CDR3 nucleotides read TGTGCCAGCAGCTTCACACCTTCGCCCTACAATGAGCAGTTCTTC.

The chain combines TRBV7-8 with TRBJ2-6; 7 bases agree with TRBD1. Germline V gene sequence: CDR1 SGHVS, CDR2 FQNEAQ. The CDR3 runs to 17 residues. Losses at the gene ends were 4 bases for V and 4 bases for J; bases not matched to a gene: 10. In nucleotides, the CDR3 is TGTGCCAGCAGCTGGAACAGGGGAACTTCGGGGGCCAACGTCCTGACTTTC. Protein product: CASSWNRGTSGANVLTF. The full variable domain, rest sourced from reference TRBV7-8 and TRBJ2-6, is GAGVSQSPRYKVAKRGQDVALRCDPISGHVSLFWYQQALGQGPEFLTYFQNEAQLDKSGLPSDRFFAERPEGSVSTLKIQRTQQEDSAVYLCASSWNRGTSGANVLTFGAGSRLTVL.

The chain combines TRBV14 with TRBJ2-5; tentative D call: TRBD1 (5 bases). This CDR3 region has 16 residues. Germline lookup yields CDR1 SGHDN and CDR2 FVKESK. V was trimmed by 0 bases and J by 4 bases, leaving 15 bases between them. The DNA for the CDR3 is TGTGCCAGCAGCCAAGATCTGGCAGGGTGGGGAGAGACCCAGTACTTC. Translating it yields CASSQDLAGWGETQYF. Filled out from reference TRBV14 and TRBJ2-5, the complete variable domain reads EAGVTQFPSHSVIEKGQTVTLRCDPISGHDNLYWYRRVMGKEIKFLLHFVKESKQDESGMPNNRFLAERTGGTYSTLKVQPAELEDSGVYFCASSQDLAGWGETQYFGPGTRLLVL.

DNA for the CDR3: TGCGCCAGCAGCTCAGGGGGAAGGGAGACCCAGTACTTC. Amino acids: CASSSGGRETQYF. This chain connects TRBV5-1 to TRBJ2-5; 7 bases align to TRBD1. Per germline, CDR1 SGHRS and CDR2 YFSETQ. CDR3 size: 13 residues. J lost 5 bases, V lost 3 bases, and 4 bases had no gene match.

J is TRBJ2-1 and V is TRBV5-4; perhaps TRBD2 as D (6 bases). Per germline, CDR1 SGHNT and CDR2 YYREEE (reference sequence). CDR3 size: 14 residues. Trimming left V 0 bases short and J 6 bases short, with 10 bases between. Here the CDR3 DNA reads TGTGCCAGCAGCTTGGGTCAGGGAGGCAATGAGCAGTTCTTC. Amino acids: CASSLGQGGNEQFF.

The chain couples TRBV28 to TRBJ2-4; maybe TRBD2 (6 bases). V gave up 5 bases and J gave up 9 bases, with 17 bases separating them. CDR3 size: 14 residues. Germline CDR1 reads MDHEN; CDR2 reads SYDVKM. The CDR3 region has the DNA TGTGCCAGCAGTAACGCGGGGTGGCAAGCCATTCAGTACTTC. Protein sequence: CASSNAGWQAIQYF.

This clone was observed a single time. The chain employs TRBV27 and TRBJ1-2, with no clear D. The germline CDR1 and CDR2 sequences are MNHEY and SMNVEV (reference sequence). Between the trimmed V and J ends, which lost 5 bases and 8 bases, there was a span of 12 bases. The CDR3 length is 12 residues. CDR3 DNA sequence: TGTGCCAGCAGTGATCCCCTGGAGGGCTACACCTTC. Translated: CASSDPLEGYTF.

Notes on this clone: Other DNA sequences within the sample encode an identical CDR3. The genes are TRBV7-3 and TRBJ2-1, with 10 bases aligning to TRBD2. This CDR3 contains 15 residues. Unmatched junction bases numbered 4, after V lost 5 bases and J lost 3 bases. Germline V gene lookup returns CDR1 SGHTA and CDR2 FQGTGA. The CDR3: CASSPSGGVYNEQFF. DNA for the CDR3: TGTGCCAGCAGCCCAAGCGGGGGGGTCTACAATGAGCAGTTCTTC.

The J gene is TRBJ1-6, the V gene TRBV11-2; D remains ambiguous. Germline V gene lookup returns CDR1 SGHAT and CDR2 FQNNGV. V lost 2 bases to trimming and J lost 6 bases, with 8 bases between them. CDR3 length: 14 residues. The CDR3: CASSLQGGNSPLHF. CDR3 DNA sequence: TGTGCCAGCAGCTTACAAGGCGGTAATTCACCCCTCCACTTT.

This chain's CDR3 is CASSTQGTDDGYTF. In nucleotides, the CDR3 is TGTGCCAGCAGTACCCAAGGGACAGATGATGGCTACACCTTC. This chain joins TRBV2 and TRBJ1-2; 7 bases fit TRBD1. V trimming: 5 bases; J trimming: 6 bases; junction bases outside the gene matches: 9. The CDR3 runs to 14 residues. CDR1 and CDR2 (germline): SNHLY, FYNNEI.

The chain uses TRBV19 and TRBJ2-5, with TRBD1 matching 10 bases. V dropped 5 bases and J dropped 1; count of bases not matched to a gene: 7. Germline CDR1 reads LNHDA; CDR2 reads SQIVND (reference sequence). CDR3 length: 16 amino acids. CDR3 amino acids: CASSSRRDRGQETQYF. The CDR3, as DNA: TGTGCCAGTAGTTCACGCCGGGACAGGGGCCAAGAGACCCAGTACTTC.

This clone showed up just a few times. The chain's CDR3 is CASGTGFTEAFF. Here the CDR3 DNA reads TGTGCCAGCGGTACAGGGTTCACTGAAGCTTTCTTT. This sequence joins TRBV2 and TRBJ1-1; possible D gene TRBD1, 6 bases. The CDR3 spans 12 residues. Germline V gives CDR1 SNHLY, CDR2 FYNNEI. The V and J ends lost 8 bases and 4 bases respectively, with 11 bases between them.

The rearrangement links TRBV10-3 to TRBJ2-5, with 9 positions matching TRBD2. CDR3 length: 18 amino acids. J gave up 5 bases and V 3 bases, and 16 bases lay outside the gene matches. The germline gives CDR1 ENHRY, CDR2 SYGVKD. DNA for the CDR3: TGTGCCATCAGTGACATCTGGCGCGGGGGGGCTGGAGGGGAGACCCAGTACTTC. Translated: CAISDIWRGGAGGETQYF.

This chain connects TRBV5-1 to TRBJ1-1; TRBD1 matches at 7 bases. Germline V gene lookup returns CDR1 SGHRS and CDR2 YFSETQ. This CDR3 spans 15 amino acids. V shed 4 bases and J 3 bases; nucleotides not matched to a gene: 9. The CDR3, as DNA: TGCGCCAGCAGCCTCCGACAGGGAGCGGACACTGAAGCTTTCTTT. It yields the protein CASSLRQGADTEAFF. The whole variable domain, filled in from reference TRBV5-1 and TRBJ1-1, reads KAGVTQTPRYLIKTRGQQVTLSCSPISGHRSVSWYQQTPGQGLQFLFEYFSETQRNKGNFPGRFSGRQFSNSRSEMNVSTLELGDSALYLCASSLRQGADTEAFFGQGTRLTVV.

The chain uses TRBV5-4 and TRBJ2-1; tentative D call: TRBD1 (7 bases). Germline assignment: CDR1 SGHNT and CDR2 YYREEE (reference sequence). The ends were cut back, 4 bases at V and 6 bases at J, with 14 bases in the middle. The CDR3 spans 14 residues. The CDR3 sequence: CASSPAGGTNEQFF. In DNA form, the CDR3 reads TGTGCCAGCAGCCCAGCAGGGGGGACCAATGAGCAGTTCTTC.

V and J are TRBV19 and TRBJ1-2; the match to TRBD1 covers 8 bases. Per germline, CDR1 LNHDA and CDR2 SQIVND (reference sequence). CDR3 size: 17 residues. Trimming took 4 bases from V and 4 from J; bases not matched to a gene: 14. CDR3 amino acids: CASSTSSWTGRAYGYTF. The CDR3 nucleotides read TGTGCCAGTAGTACTTCCTCATGGACAGGGAGGGCCTATGGCTACACCTTC.

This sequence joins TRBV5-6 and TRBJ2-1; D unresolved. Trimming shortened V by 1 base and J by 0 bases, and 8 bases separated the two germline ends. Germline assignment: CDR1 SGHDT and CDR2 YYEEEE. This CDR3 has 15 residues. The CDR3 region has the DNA TGTGCCAGCAGCTTGTATCGGAGCTCCTACAATGAGCAGTTCTTC. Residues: CASSLYRSSYNEQFF.

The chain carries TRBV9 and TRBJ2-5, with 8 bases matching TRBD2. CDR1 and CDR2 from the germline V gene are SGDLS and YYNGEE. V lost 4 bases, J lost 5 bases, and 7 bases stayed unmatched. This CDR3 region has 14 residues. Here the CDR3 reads CASSRTSRVETQYF. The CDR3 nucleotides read TGTGCCAGCAGCAGGACTAGCCGGGTGGAGACCCAGTACTTC.

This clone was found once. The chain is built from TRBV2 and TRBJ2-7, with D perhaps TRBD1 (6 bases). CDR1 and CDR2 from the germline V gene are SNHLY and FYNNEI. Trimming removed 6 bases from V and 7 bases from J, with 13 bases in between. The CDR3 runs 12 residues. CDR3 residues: CASRVGAEEQYF. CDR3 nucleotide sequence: TGTGCCAGCAGGGTGGGGGCGGAAGAGCAGTACTTC.

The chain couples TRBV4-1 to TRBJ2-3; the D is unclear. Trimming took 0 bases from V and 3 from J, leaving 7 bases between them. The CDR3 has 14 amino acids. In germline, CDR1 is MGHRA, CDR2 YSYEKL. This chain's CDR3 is CASSQESPTDTQYF. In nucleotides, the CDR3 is TGCGCCAGCAGCCAAGAGTCCCCGACAGATACGCAGTATTTT.

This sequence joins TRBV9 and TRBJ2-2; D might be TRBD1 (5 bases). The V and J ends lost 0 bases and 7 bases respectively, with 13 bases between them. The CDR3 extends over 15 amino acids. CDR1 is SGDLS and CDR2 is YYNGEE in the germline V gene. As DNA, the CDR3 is TGTGCCAGCAGCGTAGCAGGGAAGCGTGGCGGGGAGCTGTTTTTT. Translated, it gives CASSVAGKRGGELFF.

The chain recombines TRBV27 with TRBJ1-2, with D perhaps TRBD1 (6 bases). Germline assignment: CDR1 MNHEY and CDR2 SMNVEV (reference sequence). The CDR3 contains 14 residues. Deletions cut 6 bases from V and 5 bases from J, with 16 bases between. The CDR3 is CASSYALGAYGYTF. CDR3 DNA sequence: TGTGCCAGCAGCTATGCGCTGGGGGCATATGGCTACACCTTC.

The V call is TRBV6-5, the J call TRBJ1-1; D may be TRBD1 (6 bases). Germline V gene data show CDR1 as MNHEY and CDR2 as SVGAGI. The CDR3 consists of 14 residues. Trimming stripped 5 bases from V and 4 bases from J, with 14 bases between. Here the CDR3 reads CASSPQGFGTEAFF. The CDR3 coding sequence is TGTGCCAGCAGTCCACAGGGCTTCGGCACTGAAGCTTTCTTT.

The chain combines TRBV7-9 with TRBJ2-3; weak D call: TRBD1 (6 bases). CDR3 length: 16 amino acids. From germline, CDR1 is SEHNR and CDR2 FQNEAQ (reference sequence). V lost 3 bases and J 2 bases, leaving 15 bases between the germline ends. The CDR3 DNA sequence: TGTGCCAGCAGCTTCAATCTTCAGGGGTCCACAGATACGCAGTATTTT. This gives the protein CASSFNLQGSTDTQYF. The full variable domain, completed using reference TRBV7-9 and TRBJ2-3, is DTGVSQNPRHKITKRGQNVTFRCDPISEHNRLYWYRQTLGQGPEFLTYFQNEAQLEKSRLLSDRFSAERPKGSFSTLEIQRTEQGDSAMYLCASSFNLQGSTDTQYFGPGTRLTVL.

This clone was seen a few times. This CDR3 is CASSEDGGYNEQFF. For the CDR3, the DNA is TGTGCCAGCAGTGAGGACGGGGGCTACAATGAGCAGTTCTTC. This chain connects TRBV6-4 to TRBJ2-1; D might be TRBD2 (6 bases). The CDR3 totals 14 residues. Per the germline V gene, CDR1 is MRHNA and CDR2 is SNTAGT. V lost 3 bases to trimming and J lost 3 bases, with 9 bases between them.